What follows are 30 T cell receptor beta chains derived from one specimen sequenced in a study of blood T cell repertoires in COVID-19. TCRdb's table, derived via immunoSEQ multiplex PCR, lists solely in-frame clones and lacks some. The sample lists tens of thousands of clones; about 90% were seen once. The specimen sequenced was peripheral blood. The receptors come from a woman between 50 and 59 years old with active or convalescent COVID-19.

The genes are TRBV5-4 and TRBJ1-2; D might be TRBD1 (5 bases). The CDR3 contains 13 residues. Between the trimmed V and J ends, which lost 0 bases and 7 bases, there was a span of 10 bases. Germline V gene data show CDR1 as SGHNT and CDR2 as YYREEE (reference sequence). In DNA, the CDR3 is TGTGCCAGCAGCTTGGCCAGGGTTGCTGGCTACACCTTC. Translated, it gives CASSLARVAGYTF.

This clone was seen a single time. CDR3 protein: CASSHTGGLTHYEQYF. The CDR3 bases are TGCGCCAGCAGTCATACGGGGGGCCTTACACACTACGAGCAGTACTTC. The chain is built from TRBV23-1 and TRBJ2-7; a weak D match, TRBD2 (7 bases). TRBV23-1 is reported as an ORF; its role is uncertain. This CDR3 spans 16 amino acids. V shed 3 bases and J shed 3 bases, with 18 bases lying between them.

The chain employs TRBV3-1 (or the pseudogene TRBV3-2) and TRBJ1-2; D is perhaps TRBD1 (5 bases). Germline V lookup: CDR1 LGHDT, CDR2 YNNKEL (reference sequence). This CDR3 comprises 16 residues. Trimming stripped 0 bases from V and 3 bases from J, with 14 bases between. The DNA for the CDR3 is TGTGCCAGCAGCCAAGAAAGAAGGGGCAGCCACTATGGCTACACCTTC. Its protein product is CASSQERRGSHYGYTF.

J is TRBJ1-1 and V is TRBV9; the D gene is possibly TRBD1 (5 bases). Trimming left V 4 bases short and J 4 bases short, with 14 bases between. There are 14 residues in the CDR3. CDR1 is SGDLS, CDR2 YYNGEE, per germline. In nucleotides, the CDR3 is TGTGCCAGCAGCCTAACAGGAACTGGCACTGAAGCTTTCTTT. It specifies CASSLTGTGTEAFF.

This chain uses TRBV18 with TRBJ1-5, with D unresolved. Trimming stripped 2 bases from V and 5 bases from J, with 19 bases between. This CDR3 spans 17 amino acids. Per the germline V gene, CDR1 is KGHSH and CDR2 is LQKENI. Here the CDR3 DNA reads TGTGCCAGCTCACCAAGTTCTCGAACAGACAAAGATCAGCCCCAGCATTTT. Translation gives CASSPSSRTDKDQPQHF.

This chain uses TRBV19 with TRBJ2-3; 10 bases fit TRBD1. V gave up 3 bases and J gave up 2 bases; unmatched junction bases: 2. Looked up from germline, CDR1 is LNHDA and CDR2 is SQIVND (reference sequence). This CDR3 has 15 amino acids. The CDR3 sequence: CASSMGQGTTDTQYF. CDR3 nucleotides: TGTGCCAGTAGTATGGGACAGGGGACCACAGATACGCAGTATTTT.

This rearrangement joins TRBV6-2 or TRBV6-3 to TRBJ2-7; TRBD1 agrees at 9 bases. CDR1 and CDR2 (germline): MNHEY, SVGEGT. After removal of 5 bases from V and 0 bases from J, the junction contained 8 bases not matched to a gene. The CDR3 contains 16 residues. DNA for the CDR3: TGTGCCAGCAGTCCCCCCGGGACAGGGAACTCCTACGAGCAGTACTTC. Translation gives CASSPPGTGNSYEQYF.

The chain employs TRBV3-1 (or the pseudogene TRBV3-2) and TRBJ1-2, with D perhaps TRBD1 (5 bases). V lost 4 bases to trimming and J lost 8 bases, with 14 bases between them. This CDR3 region has 13 residues. CDR1 LGHDT and CDR2 YNNKEL come from the germline V gene (reference sequence). The CDR3 nucleotides are TGTGCCAGCAGCCCCGCCCAGGGCTACGGCTACACCTTC. It is translated as CASSPAQGYGYTF.

The chain is built from TRBV7-9 and TRBJ2-4, with 10 bases aligning to TRBD1. V lost 1 base and J lost 8; bases outside the gene matches: 8. CDR1 is SEHNR and CDR2 is FQNEAQ in the germline V gene (reference sequence). This CDR3 contains 16 residues. CDR3 DNA: TGTGCCAGCAGCTTAGGGGGACAGGGGTTAAGGGACATTCAGTACTTC. It specifies CASSLGGQGLRDIQYF.

CDR3: CASSRPGQIGSGYTF. The DNA for the CDR3 is TGTGCCAGCAGTCGGCCGGGACAGATAGGCTCTGGCTACACCTTC. V gene TRBV6-5 combines with J gene TRBJ1-2; 7 bases agree with TRBD1. Germline V lookup: CDR1 MNHEY, CDR2 SVGAGI. V was pared by 5 bases and J by 7 bases, with 13 bases of the junction left unmatched. There are 15 residues in the CDR3.

The V call is TRBV29-1, the J call TRBJ2-1, with D perhaps matching TRBD1 (6 bases). The CDR3 has 14 residues. Trimming took off 5 bases at V and 0 bases at J, with 11 bases between the two ends. Germline V gene lookup returns CDR1 SQVTM and CDR2 ANQGSEA. The CDR3 sequence: CSVIGTTSYNEQFF. The CDR3 DNA sequence: TGCAGCGTTATCGGGACAACCTCCTACAATGAGCAGTTCTTC.

The V gene is TRBV27, the J gene TRBJ2-1; perhaps TRBD2 as D (7 bases). The CDR3 totals 12 residues. The V end lost 2 bases, the J end lost 14 bases, and 13 bases lay between the germline ends. Germline lookup yields CDR1 MNHEY and CDR2 SMNVEV (reference sequence). The CDR3 spells CASSLPRGGEFF. The CDR3 nucleotides read TGTGCCAGCAGTTTACCGAGGGGGGGCGAGTTCTTC.

The chain combines TRBV7-2 with TRBJ2-3; TRBD2 agrees at 9 bases. The J segment lost 2 bases and the V segment lost 2 bases, leaving 5 bases of the junction unmatched. This CDR3 has 16 residues. Germline CDR1 reads SGHTA; CDR2 reads FQGNSA. CDR3 sequence reads: CASSLQRGASTDTQYF. CDR3 nucleotide sequence: TGTGCCAGCAGCTTACAGCGGGGGGCCTCCACAGATACGCAGTATTTT.

The chain uses TRBV5-6 and TRBJ1-1; D perhaps matches TRBD1 (6 bases). The CDR3 consists of 14 residues. The V gene's germline CDR1 is SGHDT and CDR2 YYEEEE. Trimming pared 5 bases from V and 1 base from J, leaving 12 bases between. The CDR3 nucleotides read TGTGCCAGCAGGCTACAGGGCTCGAACACTGAAGCTTTCTTT. Protein sequence: CASRLQGSNTEAFF.

The chain is built from TRBV28 and TRBJ1-6, with 10 positions matching TRBD1. The ends lost 4 bases at V and 5 bases at J; junction bases unmatched: 2. CDR1 MDHEN and CDR2 SYDVKM come from the germline V gene. This CDR3 has 15 amino acids. CDR3 sequence: CASSSTGGHNSPLHF. DNA of the CDR3: TGTGCCAGCAGTTCGACAGGGGGCCATAATTCACCCCTCCACTTT.

The J gene is TRBJ2-1, the V gene TRBV7-2; TRBD2 aligns across 10 bases. The CDR3 length is 14 residues. J was trimmed by 3 bases and V by 5 bases; bases with no gene match: 1. The V gene's germline CDR1 is SGHTA and CDR2 FQGNSA. CDR3 sequence reads: CASSPSGGYNEQFF. In nucleotides, the CDR3 is TGTGCCAGCAGCCCTAGCGGGGGCTACAATGAGCAGTTCTTC.

This sequence joins TRBV3-1 (or the pseudogene TRBV3-2) and TRBJ1-5; D may be TRBD1 (5 bases). Trimming removed 4 bases from V and 2 bases from J, with 18 bases in between. This CDR3 is 17 amino acids long. Germline lookup yields CDR1 LGHDT and CDR2 YNNKEL (reference sequence). CDR3 sequence reads: CASSLHLIRDGNQPQHF. For the CDR3, the DNA is TGTGCCAGCAGCCTACACCTGATCAGGGATGGCAATCAGCCCCAGCATTTT.

The chain links TRBV4-2 to TRBJ1-1, with D perhaps matching TRBD1 (5 bases). CDR3 size: 15 residues. The germline V and J ends were trimmed by 1 base and 3 bases, with 12 bases remaining between them. Germline lookup yields CDR1 LGHNA and CDR2 YNFKEQ. The CDR3 coding sequence is TGTGCCAGCAGCCAAGGGGGCGGGGTTTACACTGAAGCTTTCTTT. Translated: CASSQGGGVYTEAFF.

The chain carries TRBV19 and TRBJ1-6; no reliable D call. Germline-derived CDR1 and CDR2 are LNHDA and SQIVND (reference sequence). This CDR3 is 14 amino acids long. V was trimmed by 0 bases and J by 11 bases, leaving 11 bases between them. The CDR3 region is CASSIDRVVAPLHF. The CDR3, as DNA: TGTGCCAGTAGTATAGACCGGGTGGTAGCACCCCTCCACTTT. Drawing the rest from reference TRBV19 and TRBJ1-6, the complete variable domain is DGGITQSPKYLFRKEGQNVTLSCEQNLNHDAMYWYRQDPGQGLRLIYYSQIVNDFQKGDIAEGYSVSREKKESFPLTVTSAQKNPTAFYLCASSIDRVVAPLHFGNGTRLTVT.

The chain is built from TRBV28 and TRBJ2-1, with 8 bases matching TRBD2. Germline lookup yields CDR1 MDHEN and CDR2 SYDVKM. Germline trimming cut 4 bases from V and 3 bases from J; bases unmatched to any gene: 8. The CDR3 length is 16 residues. The chain's CDR3 is CASSSALAGSYNEQFF. DNA of the CDR3: TGTGCCAGCAGTTCTGCGTTAGCGGGGAGCTACAATGAGCAGTTCTTC.

The V and J genes are TRBV7-8 and TRBJ2-5; a weak D match, TRBD1 (6 bases). The CDR3 loop spans 14 amino acids. Germline CDR1 is SGHVS and CDR2 is FQNEAQ. The V end lost 5 bases, the J end lost 2 bases, and 12 bases lay between the germline ends. The CDR3 spells CASSPDSQQETQYF. DNA of the CDR3: TGTGCCAGCAGCCCGGACAGTCAACAAGAGACCCAGTACTTC.

The gene calls are TRBV27 and TRBJ1-1, with 8 bases that match TRBD1. Germline V gene sequence: CDR1 MNHEY, CDR2 SMNVEV (reference sequence). The CDR3 sequence is 14 residues long. The V gene end was trimmed by 6 bases and the J gene end by 0 bases; junction bases not matched to a gene: 3. The CDR3 protein is CASSRQGMNTEAFF. CDR3 bases: TGTGCCAGCAGCCGACAGGGGATGAACACTGAAGCTTTCTTT.

The V call is TRBV11-3, the J call TRBJ2-1, with TRBD2 identical over 8 bases. The CDR3 runs 15 residues. Germline CDR1 SGHNT, CDR2 YENEEA. V lost 5 bases to trimming and J lost 7 bases; unmatched junction nucleotides: 10. The CDR3 nucleotides are TGTGCCAGCAGCCTCCGGGGGGGCGCAGAAAATGAGCAGTTCTTC. Amino acids: CASSLRGGAENEQFF.

The chain couples TRBV6-2 or TRBV6-3 to TRBJ2-7, with 8 bases aligning to TRBD2. Per germline, CDR1 MNHEY and CDR2 SVGEGT. The CDR3 sequence is 15 residues long. J was trimmed by 1 base and V by 5 bases; bases with no gene match: 7. The CDR3 sequence is CASSPGLAWSYEQYF. In nucleotides, the CDR3 is TGTGCCAGCAGTCCCGGACTAGCTTGGTCCTACGAGCAGTACTTC.

This clone turned up a few times. The rearrangement uses TRBV5-1 and TRBJ1-2; tentatively, D is TRBD1 (6 bases). The length of the CDR3 is 15 residues. Germline values: CDR1 SGHRS, CDR2 YFSETQ. Between the trimmed V and J ends, which lost 5 bases and 0 bases, there was a span of 14 bases. The CDR3 DNA reads as TGCGCCAGCAGATCCTCCGGACAGACTAACTATGGCTACACCTTC. Amino acids: CASRSSGQTNYGYTF.

This chain connects TRBV2 to TRBJ2-5; D remains unclear. V was shortened by 6 bases and J by 2 bases, with 7 bases between the two germline ends. Germline V lookup: CDR1 SNHLY, CDR2 FYNNEI. The CDR3 has 12 residues. Here the CDR3 DNA reads TGTGCCAGCAGCACTATACAAGAGACCCAGTACTTC. Amino acid sequence: CASSTIQETQYF.

The chain uses TRBV27 and TRBJ1-1, with TRBD1 identical over 11 bases. The CDR3 runs to 16 residues. CDR1 and CDR2 from the germline V gene are MNHEY and SMNVEV (reference sequence). V lost 4 bases, J lost 6 bases, and 10 bases stayed unmatched. The CDR3 here is CASSWDLPGQGAEAFF. The CDR3 DNA is TGTGCCAGCAGTTGGGATCTACCGGGACAGGGGGCTGAAGCTTTCTTT.

The gene calls are TRBV30 and TRBJ1-2; D not certain. The CDR3 loop spans 12 amino acids. The germline V gene has CDR1 GTSNPN and CDR2 SVGIG (reference sequence). V was cut by 4 bases and J by 3 bases, with 9 bases left in between. For the CDR3, the DNA is TGTGCCTGGAAGCGGAGGGACTATGGCTACACCTTC. It is translated as CAWKRRDYGYTF.

The rearrangement joins TRBV10-3 to TRBJ1-1; the match to TRBD1 covers 7 bases. J lost 1 base, V lost 11 bases, and 10 bases had no gene match. The germline gives CDR1 ENHRY, CDR2 SYGVKD. The CDR3 loop spans 14 amino acids. CDR3 in DNA: TGTGCCGCCGGTGGAGGGGGCCGGAACACTGAAGCTTTCTTT. It specifies CAAGGGGRNTEAFF.

The genes are TRBV30 and TRBJ1-4, with D unresolved. The CDR3 spans 14 residues. CDR1 and CDR2 from the germline V gene are GTSNPN and SVGIG (reference sequence). Trimming pared 2 bases from V and 8 bases from J, leaving 15 bases between. The CDR3 nucleotides are TGTGCCTGGAGTCCCCTCGGGGTCGGGGAAAAACTGTTTTTT. This codes for CAWSPLGVGEKLFF.